Below, 2 T cell receptor beta chains from the same sample are listed, as sequenced in a study of blood T cell repertoires in COVID-19. Only in-frame clones appear in the TCRdb table, and some are missing; sequencing was by immunoSEQ multiplex PCR. The sample records about 100,000 clones, approximately 92% being singletons. The sample was peripheral blood. The receptors shown here come from a man aged 45 to 65 with active COVID-19.

This clone showed up just once. This chain uses TRBV27 with TRBJ2-7; 10 nucleotides agree with TRBD2. Germline V gene data show CDR1 as MNHEY and CDR2 as SMNVEV (reference sequence). The CDR3 sequence is 18 residues long. The V and J ends lost 2 bases and 3 bases, in that order; junction bases with no gene match: 13. CDR3 in DNA: TGTGCCAGCAGTTTAAAATCTCAGTCTCCTAGCGGGAGCTACGAGCAGTACTTC. Residues: CASSLKSQSPSGSYEQYF.

The chain is built from TRBV27 and TRBJ1-1, with unresolved D. V was cut by 3 bases and J by 0 bases, with 8 bases left in between. Germline CDR1 reads MNHEY; CDR2 reads SMNVEV (reference sequence). CDR3 length: 14 amino acids. This CDR3 reads CASSFGVMNTEAFF. Here the CDR3 DNA reads TGTGCCAGCAGTTTCGGAGTGATGAACACTGAAGCTTTCTTT.